What follows describes a single T cell receptor (beta chain). Original methodology: Amplification of reference gene primers provided the estimated nucleated cell counts. Libraries were prepared by immunoSEQ multiplex PCR; TCRdb keeps only in-frame clonotypes and omits some of them. V and J calls and clone size are as listed in that table; D and trimming were resolved from the DNA. The table shows over 55,000 clones, with 65% to 90% occurring only once. The germline V gene encodes CDR1 SQVTM and CDR2 ANQGSEA. The CDR3 loop spans 14 amino acids. The J segment lost 6 bases and the V segment lost 0 bases, leaving 5 bases of the junction unmatched. This sample is part of a study of blood T cell repertoires in COVID-19. Whole-study context: COVID-19 samples from acute and convalescent phases originated in the United States, Italy and Spain. The cDNA or gDNA used as material had been derived from T cells, B-cell-depleted T cells, or PBMCs.

J is TRBJ1-2 and V is TRBV29-1; 9 nucleotides line up with TRBD1. The TCR sequence derives from a man aged 50 to 60 with acute or convalescent COVID-19. Sample: peripheral blood. The CDR3 sequence is CSVEEARTGDGYTF. The CDR3 DNA follows: TGCAGCGTTGAAGAAGCGAGGACAGGGGATGGCTACACCTTC.